The rows below give T cell receptor beta chains drawn from one sample of a study of blood T cell repertoires in COVID-19. Using immunoSEQ multiplex PCR, the repertoire was profiled, and TCRdb retains in-frame clones only, with some absent. There are some 340,000 clones in the sample; 80% to 85% occur only once, and 5% to 6% lies in the top ten. Sequenced: PBMCs or T cells enriched from blood (not recorded which). Source of these receptors: a woman in her forties or fifties who had recovered from COVID-19. Each CDR3 is given with its conserved first and last residue. D genes are given only for firm matches. The size field is filled for only some rows; it gives once, few, many or a size class.

clone_size j_call v_call d_call cdr3_nt cdr3_aa
NA TRBJ1-2 TRBV21-1 NA TGTGCCAGCAGCAGCCAGCCTGGAACTCTGGACGGAGGACTTGGTGGCTACACCTTC CASSSQPGTLDGGLGGYTF
NA TRBJ2-7 TRBV27 NA TGTGCCAGCAGTTTAAATTCAGGCTACGAGCAGTACTTC CASSLNSGYEQYF
NA TRBJ1-5 TRBV7-2 NA TGTGCCAGCACAGGGGATAGCAATCAGCCCCAGCATTTT CASTGDSNQPQHF
NA TRBJ2-1 TRBV11-1 TRBD1 TGTGCCAGCGCTTCCGGGACAGGGGGCGGGGATGAGCAGTTCTTC CASASGTGGGDEQFF
NA TRBJ1-3 TRBV9 NA TGTGCCAGTAGAAAGGACAACTCTGGAAACACCATATATTTT CASRKDNSGNTIYF
NA TRBJ1-1 TRBV11-1 TRBD1 TGTGCCAGCAGCCATAGCCGGGACAGCCCACATTTAGCTTTCTTT CASSHSRDSPHLAFF
NA TRBJ2-7 TRBV19 TRBD1 TGTGCCAGTAGTATAGCGGGACAGGACGAGCAGTACTTC CASSIAGQDEQYF
NA TRBJ1-4 TRBV7-2 NA TGTGCCAGCCGCCGTGGGGCGCGGGGAGAAAAACTGTTTTTT CASRRGARGEKLFF
NA TRBJ2-2 TRBV7-9 TRBD1 TGTGCCAGCAGCACACGACAGGGGGCGGACACCGGGGAGCTGTTTTTT CASSTRQGADTGELFF
NA TRBJ1-2 TRBV5-1 TRBD1 TGCGCCAGCAGCCCGGGACAGGAACATGGCTACACCTTC CASSPGQEHGYTF
NA TRBJ2-1 TRBV9 TRBD2 TGTGCCAGCAGCCCCACGACTAGCGGGGGGTACAATGAGCAGTTCTTC CASSPTTSGGYNEQFF
NA TRBJ2-4 TRBV5-6 TRBD1 TGTGCCAGCAGCGACCAACAGGGGGCGGTGGACATTCAGTACTTC CASSDQQGAVDIQYF
NA TRBJ1-5 TRBV19 NA TGTGCCAGTAGTATAATACAGGGCTCCCATCAGCCCCAGCATTTT CASSIIQGSHQPQHF
once TRBJ1-1 TRBV7-2 TRBD1 TGTGCCAGCAGCTTAAGGCGACAGGGGGCGAACACTGAAGCTTTCTTT CASSLRRQGANTEAFF
NA TRBJ1-6 TRBV27 NA TGTGCCAGCAGTCCAAGATCGAGCTCCTATAATTCACCCCTCCACTTT CASSPRSSSYNSPLHF
NA TRBJ1-3 TRBV6-5 NA TGTGCCAGCGCGAACGCTAACTCTGGAAACACCATATATTTT CASANANSGNTIYF
few TRBJ1-1 TRBV4-2 NA TGTGCCAGCAGCCAAGATCCAGGTACTGAAGCTTTCTTT CASSQDPGTEAFF
NA TRBJ2-6 TRBV7-2 NA TGTGCCAGCAGCTTACTCGCACTGAGCTCTGGGGCCAACGTCCTGACTTTC CASSLLALSSGANVLTF
NA TRBJ2-5 TRBV19 TRBD2 TGTGCCAGTAGTACGACTAGCGGGGTCGCTGGGGAGACCCAGTACTTC CASSTTSGVAGETQYF
NA TRBJ2-1 TRBV3-1/TRBV3-2 TRBD2 TGTGCCAGCAGCGATTGGACTAGCGGCCACACCTACAATGAGCAGTTCTTC CASSDWTSGHTYNEQFF
NA TRBJ1-1 TRBV2 NA TGTGCCAGCAGTAGATACAGGGACACTGAAGCTTTCTTT CASSRYRDTEAFF
NA TRBJ2-1 TRBV19 NA TGTGCCAGTAGTATCCCCCCGAATGAGCAGTTCTTC CASSIPPNEQFF
NA TRBJ2-2 TRBV2 TRBD2 TGTGCCAGCAGTCTCGGGACTAGGGACACCGGGGAGCTGTTTTTT CASSLGTRDTGELFF
NA TRBJ1-1 TRBV7-8 TRBD1 TGTGCCAGCAGCTTTAGTGACAGGGTCACTGAAGCTTTCTTT CASSFSDRVTEAFF
once TRBJ2-1 TRBV9 TRBD2 TGTGCCAGCAGCGTAGTAGGGACTAGCGCCCGTGAGCAGTTCTTC CASSVVGTSAREQFF